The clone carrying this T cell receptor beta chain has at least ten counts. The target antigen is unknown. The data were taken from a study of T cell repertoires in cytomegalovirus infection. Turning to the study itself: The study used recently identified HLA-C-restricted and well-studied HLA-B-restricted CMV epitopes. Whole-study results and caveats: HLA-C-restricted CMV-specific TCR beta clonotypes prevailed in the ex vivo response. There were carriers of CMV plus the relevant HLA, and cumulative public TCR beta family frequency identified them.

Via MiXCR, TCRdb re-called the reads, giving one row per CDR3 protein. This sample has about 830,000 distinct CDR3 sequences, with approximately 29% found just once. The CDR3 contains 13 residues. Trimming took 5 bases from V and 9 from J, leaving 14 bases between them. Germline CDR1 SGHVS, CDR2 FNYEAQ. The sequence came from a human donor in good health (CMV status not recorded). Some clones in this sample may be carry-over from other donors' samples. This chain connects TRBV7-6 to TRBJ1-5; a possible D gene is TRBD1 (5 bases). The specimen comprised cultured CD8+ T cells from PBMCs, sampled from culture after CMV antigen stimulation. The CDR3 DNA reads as TGTGCCAGCAGCCGAGACGGGCAGGGGCCCCAGCATTTT. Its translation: CASSRDGQGPQHF.